The rows below give T cell receptor beta chains drawn from one sample of a study of blood T cells in healthy people across ages. One entry per CDR3 protein, called by TCRdb with MiXCR from the 5' RACE reads. This sample has some 1.7 million distinct CDR3 sequences, with 28% found just once. Input material: blood. Source of these receptors: a woman aged 25-40 years in good health. CDR3s include the opening cysteine and the closing phenylalanine or tryptophan. The order of the fields is D gene, V gene, CDR3 protein. A D gene is named only where the DNA matches it firmly.

d_call: -; v_call: TRBV7-9; cdr3_aa: CASSPPEGEETQYF
d_call: TRBD1; v_call: TRBV7-2; cdr3_aa: CASSPQQGAKSPLHF
d_call: -; v_call: TRBV2; cdr3_aa: CASSGVRDEAFF
d_call: -; v_call: TRBV7-2; cdr3_aa: CASSSLTGILYEQYF
d_call: TRBD2; v_call: TRBV5-1; cdr3_aa: CASSFGSGVVPTYEQYF
d_call: -; v_call: TRBV5-1; cdr3_aa: CASSLAGRTQQYF
d_call: TRBD1; v_call: TRBV5-1; cdr3_aa: CASSSTGSAYEQYF
d_call: TRBD2; v_call: TRBV13; cdr3_aa: CASSLGPTGGGTDTQYF
d_call: -; v_call: TRBV7-3; cdr3_aa: CASSPIQGSHEQYF
d_call: TRBD2; v_call: TRBV7-2; cdr3_aa: CASSFLAGGNIQYF
d_call: TRBD2; v_call: TRBV20-1; cdr3_aa: CSASDGGASGANVLTF
d_call: TRBD1; v_call: TRBV20-1; cdr3_aa: CSARSDRGEGEQYF
d_call: TRBD2; v_call: TRBV18; cdr3_aa: CAGSPGGTYNEQFF
d_call: -; v_call: TRBV4-3; cdr3_aa: CASSQAPGVTGGQQFF
d_call: TRBD1; v_call: TRBV5-6; cdr3_aa: CASSPTGFSETQYF
d_call: TRBD2; v_call: TRBV3-1; cdr3_aa: CASSHTGLGQYF